This TCR beta chain was observed in a study of OX40 agonist ivuxolimab in advanced cancers. Notes on the study in general: Partial responders receiving 0.1-3.0 mg/kg showed among the lowest clonal expansion. Expanded peripheral T cells had an undetermined antigen specificity. At 0.1 to 3.0 mg/kg, clonal expansion of CD4+ and CD8+ blood T cells had occurred by week 6.

TCRdb's table, derived via immunoSEQ multiplex PCR, lists solely in-frame clones and lacks some. The sample lists roughly 50,000 clones, around nine tenths occurring once. Germline V gene lookup returns CDR1 PRHDT and CDR2 FYEKMQ (reference sequence). The CDR3 totals 14 residues. V gave up 1 base and J gave up 2 bases, with 8 bases separating them. In regard to this clone: What it binds is not known.

With autoimmune disease history or systemic immunosuppression, patients were excluded. V is TRBV13 and J is TRBJ2-5; the D is unclear. The material was CD4+ or CD8+ T cells sorted from blood, obtained in a trial of the OX40 agonist ivuxolimab. This TCR was recovered from an adult with an advanced solid tumor such as melanoma, head and neck, liver or kidney cancer. The CDR3 spells CASSLAQLQETQYF. The CDR3, as DNA: TGTGCCAGCAGCTTAGCGCAGCTTCAAGAGACCCAGTACTTC.